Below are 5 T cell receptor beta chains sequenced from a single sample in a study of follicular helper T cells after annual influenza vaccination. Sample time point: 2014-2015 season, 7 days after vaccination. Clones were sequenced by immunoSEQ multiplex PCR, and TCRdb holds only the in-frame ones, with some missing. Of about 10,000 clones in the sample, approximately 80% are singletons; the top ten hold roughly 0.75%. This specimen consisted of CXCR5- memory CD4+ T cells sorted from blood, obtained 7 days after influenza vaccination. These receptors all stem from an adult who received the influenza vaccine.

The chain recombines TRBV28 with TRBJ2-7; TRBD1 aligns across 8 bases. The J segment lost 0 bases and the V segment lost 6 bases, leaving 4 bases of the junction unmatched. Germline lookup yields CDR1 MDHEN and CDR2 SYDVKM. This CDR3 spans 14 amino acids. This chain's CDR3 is CASRTGQVSYEQYF. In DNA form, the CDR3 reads TGTGCCAGCAGAACGGGACAGGTCTCCTACGAGCAGTACTTC.

The CDR3 DNA reads TGTGCCAGCAGCACCCAGGGGGGCGGAAACACCATATATTTT. Translating gives CASSTQGGGNTIYF. The chain carries TRBV5-5 and TRBJ1-3; 7 bases fit TRBD1. Germline assignment: CDR1 SGHKS and CDR2 YYEKEE (reference sequence). V was pared by 4 bases and J by 4 bases, with 5 bases of the junction left unmatched. CDR3 length: 14 residues.

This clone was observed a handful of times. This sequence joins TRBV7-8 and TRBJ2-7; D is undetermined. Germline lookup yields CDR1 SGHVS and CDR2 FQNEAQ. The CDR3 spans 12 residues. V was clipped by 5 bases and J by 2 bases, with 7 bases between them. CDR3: CASSPWPYEQYF. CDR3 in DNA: TGTGCCAGCAGCCCATGGCCCTACGAGCAGTACTTC.

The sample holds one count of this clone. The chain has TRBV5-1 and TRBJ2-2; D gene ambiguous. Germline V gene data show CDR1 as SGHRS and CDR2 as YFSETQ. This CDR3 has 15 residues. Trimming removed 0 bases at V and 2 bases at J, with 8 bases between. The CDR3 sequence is CASSLATLNTGELFF. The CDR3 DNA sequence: TGCGCCAGCAGCTTGGCCACCTTAAACACCGGGGAGCTGTTTTTT.

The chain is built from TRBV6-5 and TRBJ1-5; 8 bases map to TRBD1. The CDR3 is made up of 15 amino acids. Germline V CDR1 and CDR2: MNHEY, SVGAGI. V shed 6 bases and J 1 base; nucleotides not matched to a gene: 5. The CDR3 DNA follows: TGTGCCAGCAGAACGGGACAGGCAAGCAATCAGCCCCAGCATTTT. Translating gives CASRTGQASNQPQHF.